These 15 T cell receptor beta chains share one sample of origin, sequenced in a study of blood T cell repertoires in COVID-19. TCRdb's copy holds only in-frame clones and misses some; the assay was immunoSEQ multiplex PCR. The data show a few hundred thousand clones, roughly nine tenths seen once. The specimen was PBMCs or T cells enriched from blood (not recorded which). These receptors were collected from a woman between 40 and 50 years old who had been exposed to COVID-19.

The CDR3 DNA follows: TGTGCCATCAGTGAGTCTGGTCTAGCGGGGGACAATGAGCAGTTCTTC. Protein product: CAISESGLAGDNEQFF. V and J are TRBV10-3 and TRBJ2-1, with 10 bases matching TRBD2. This CDR3 has 16 amino acids. Germline values: CDR1 ENHRY, CDR2 SYGVKD. With V trimmed by 0 bases and J by 5 bases, 4 bases remained unmatched.

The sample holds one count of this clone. CDR3 amino acids: CASSEGQGRLNSPLHF. Here the CDR3 DNA reads TGCGCCAGCAGTGAGGGTCAGGGTAGGCTGAATTCACCCCTCCACTTT. The chain has TRBV10-2 and TRBJ1-6; perhaps TRBD1 as D (5 bases). The CDR3 covers 16 residues. V dropped 2 bases and J dropped 7 bases, with 15 bases sitting between them. Germline V gene lookup returns CDR1 WSHSY and CDR2 SAAADI.

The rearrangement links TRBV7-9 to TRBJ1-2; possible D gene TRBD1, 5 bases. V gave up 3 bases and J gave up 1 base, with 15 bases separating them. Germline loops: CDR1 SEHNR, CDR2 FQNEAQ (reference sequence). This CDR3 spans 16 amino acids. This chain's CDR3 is CASSLGSAGLNYGYTF. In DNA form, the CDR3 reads TGTGCCAGCAGCTTGGGATCGGCAGGGCTTAACTATGGCTACACCTTC.

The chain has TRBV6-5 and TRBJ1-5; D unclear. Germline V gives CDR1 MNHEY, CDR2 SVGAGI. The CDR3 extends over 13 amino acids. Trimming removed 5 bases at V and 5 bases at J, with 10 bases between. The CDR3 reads CASSRGRDQPQHF. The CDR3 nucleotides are TGTGCCAGCAGTCGTGGGAGGGATCAGCCCCAGCATTTT.

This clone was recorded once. This CDR3 is CATSRTIDVLTF. For the CDR3, the DNA is TGTGCCACCAGTAGGACAATCGACGTCCTGACTTTC. The rearrangement joins TRBV24-1 to TRBJ2-6; the D gene is possibly TRBD1 (5 bases). CDR3 length: 12 residues. V lost 6 bases, J lost 11 bases, and 10 bases lay in between. Germline V gene data show CDR1 as KGHDR and CDR2 as SFDVKD.

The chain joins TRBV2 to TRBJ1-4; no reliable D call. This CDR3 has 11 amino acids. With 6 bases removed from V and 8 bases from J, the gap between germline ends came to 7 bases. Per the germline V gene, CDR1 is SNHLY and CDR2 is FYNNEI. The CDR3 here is CASSVREKLFF. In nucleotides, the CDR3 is TGTGCCAGCAGCGTTCGGGAAAAACTGTTTTTT.

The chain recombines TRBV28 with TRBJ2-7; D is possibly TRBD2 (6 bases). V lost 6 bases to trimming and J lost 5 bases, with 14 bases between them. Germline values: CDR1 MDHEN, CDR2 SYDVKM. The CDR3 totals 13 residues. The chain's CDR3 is CASSYGLKNEQYF. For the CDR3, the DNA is TGTGCCAGCAGCTACGGACTAAAGAACGAGCAGTACTTC.

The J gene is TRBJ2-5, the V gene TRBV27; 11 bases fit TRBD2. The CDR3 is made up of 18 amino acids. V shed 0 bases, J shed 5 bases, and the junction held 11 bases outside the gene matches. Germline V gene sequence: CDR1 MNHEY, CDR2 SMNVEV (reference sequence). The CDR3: CASSLSGLAGGGGETQYF. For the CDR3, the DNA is TGTGCCAGCAGTTTATCCGGACTAGCGGGTGGGGGTGGGGAGACCCAGTACTTC.

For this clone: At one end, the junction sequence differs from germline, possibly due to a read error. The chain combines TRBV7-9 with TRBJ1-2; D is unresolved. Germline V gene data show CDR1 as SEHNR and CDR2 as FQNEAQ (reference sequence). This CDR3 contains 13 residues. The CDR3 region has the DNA TGTGCCAGCAGGCCCGCGGGGTCCTATCGCTACACCTTC. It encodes CASRPAGSYRYTF.

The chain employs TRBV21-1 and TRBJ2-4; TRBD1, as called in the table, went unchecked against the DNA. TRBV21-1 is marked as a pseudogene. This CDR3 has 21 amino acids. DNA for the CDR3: TGTGCCAGCAGCAGTAATGGAACCTTGGGCAGGGGGACAGTAGCCAAAAACATTCAGTACTTC. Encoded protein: CASSSNGTLGRGTVAKNIQYF.

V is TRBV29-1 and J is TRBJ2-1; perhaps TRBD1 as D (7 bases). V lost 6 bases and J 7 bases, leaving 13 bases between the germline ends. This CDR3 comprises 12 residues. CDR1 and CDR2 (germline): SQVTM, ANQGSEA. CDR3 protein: CSVIRGANEQFF. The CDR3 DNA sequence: TGCAGCGTGATCAGGGGGGCTAATGAGCAGTTCTTC.

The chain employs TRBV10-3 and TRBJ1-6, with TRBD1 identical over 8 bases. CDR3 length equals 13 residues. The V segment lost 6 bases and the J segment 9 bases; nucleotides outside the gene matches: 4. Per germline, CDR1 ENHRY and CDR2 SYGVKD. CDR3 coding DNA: TGTGCCATCAGGACAGGGGATCGTTCACCCCTCCACTTT. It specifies CAIRTGDRSPLHF.

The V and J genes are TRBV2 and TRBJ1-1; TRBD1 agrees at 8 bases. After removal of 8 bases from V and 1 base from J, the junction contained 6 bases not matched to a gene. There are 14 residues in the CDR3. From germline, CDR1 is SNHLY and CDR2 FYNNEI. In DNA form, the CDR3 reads TGTGCCAGCTACCCCAGGGGGCGGAACACTGAAGCTTTCTTT. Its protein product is CASYPRGRNTEAFF.

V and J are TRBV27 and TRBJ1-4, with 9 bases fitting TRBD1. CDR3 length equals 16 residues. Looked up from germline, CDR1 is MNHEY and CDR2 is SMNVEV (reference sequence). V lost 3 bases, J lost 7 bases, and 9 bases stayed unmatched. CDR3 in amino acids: CASSLFGTGMGEKLFF. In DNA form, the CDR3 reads TGTGCCAGCAGTTTGTTCGGGACAGGGATGGGTGAAAAACTGTTTTTT.

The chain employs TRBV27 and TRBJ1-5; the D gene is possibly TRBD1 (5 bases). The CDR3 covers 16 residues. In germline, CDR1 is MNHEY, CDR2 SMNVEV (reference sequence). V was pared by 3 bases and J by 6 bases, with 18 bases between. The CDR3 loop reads CASSFSNQGVRQPQHF. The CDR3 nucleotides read TGTGCCAGCAGTTTTTCAAATCAGGGTGTTCGTCAGCCCCAGCATTTT.